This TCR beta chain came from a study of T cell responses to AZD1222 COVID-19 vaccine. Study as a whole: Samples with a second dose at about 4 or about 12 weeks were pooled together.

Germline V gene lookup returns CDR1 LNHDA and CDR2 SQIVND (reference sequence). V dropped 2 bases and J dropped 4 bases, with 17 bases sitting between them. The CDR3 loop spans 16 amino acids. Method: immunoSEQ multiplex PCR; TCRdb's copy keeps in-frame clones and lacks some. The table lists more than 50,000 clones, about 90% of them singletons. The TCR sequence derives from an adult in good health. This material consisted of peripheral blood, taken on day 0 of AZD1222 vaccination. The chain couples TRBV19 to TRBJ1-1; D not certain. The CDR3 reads CASSISSGGPATEAFF. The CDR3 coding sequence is TGTGCCAGTAGTATATCCTCGGGAGGGCCTGCCACTGAAGCTTTCTTT.